These 3 T cell receptor beta chains were all obtained from the same sample, sequenced in a study of post-analysis software for immune sequencing data. Study results and caveats: Controls showed lower frequencies than patients for five TRBV segments, and TRBV5-6, TRBV5-1 and TRBV20-1 were among these.

The antigens these receptors bind are not known. cDNA libraries for TCR beta contained unique molecular identifiers. A single record per CDR3 protein comes from TCRdb applying MiXCR to the PCR reads. Among about 620,000 distinct CDR3 sequences listed, 44% were seen once. The sequenced sample was blood. All receptors derive from a girl aged 5 to 17 with multiple sclerosis.

The rearrangement uses TRBV5-1 and TRBJ2-5; D possibly corresponds to TRBD1 (6 bases). The V end lost 1 base, the J end lost 4 bases, and 14 bases lay between the germline ends. Germline CDR1 and CDR2: SGHRS and YFSETQ. The CDR3 extends over 15 amino acids. CDR3 bases: TGCGCCAGCAGCTTGCAGGGACACTTTTCAGAGACCCAGTACTTC. It specifies CASSLQGHFSETQYF.

On this clonotype: The junction departs from the called germline gene at one end, perhaps through a read error. This chain connects TRBV5-1 to TRBJ2-1, with 8 bases fitting TRBD2. The CDR3 runs 13 residues. CDR1 is SGHRS, CDR2 YFSETQ, per germline. The CDR3 nucleotides read TGCGCCGGCAGCTCTGGAGCGGGAGCTGAGCAGTTCTTC. It specifies CAGSSGAGAEQFF.

In DNA form, the CDR3 reads TGCAGTGCTAGGTCTGGTTCCTCAGGGGAAAAACTGTTTTTT. Translating it yields CSARSGSSGEKLFF. This chain connects TRBV20-1 to TRBJ1-4, with D maybe TRBD1 (5 bases). The V and J ends lost 3 bases and 8 bases respectively, with 16 bases between them. This CDR3 spans 14 amino acids. Germline lookup yields CDR1 DFQATT and CDR2 SNEGSKA (reference sequence).